Below, 11 T cell receptor beta chains from the same sample are listed, as sequenced in a study of T-cell reconstitution after alpha-beta-depleted transplantation in children. Researchers prepared the TCRbeta library using unique molecular identifiers, the study reports. TCRdb independently ran MiXCR on the PCR reads; one entry per CDR3 protein. Here the sample spans 900,000 or so distinct CDR3 sequences, 15% to 20% being singletons. This specimen consisted of PBMCs, mostly from graft donor cells, obtained 360 days after TCRalphabeta/CD19-depleted stem cell transplant. The receptors were gathered from a male patient younger than 18 who had a stem cell transplant for acute lymphoblastic leukemia, so the T cells may come from the graft donor.

This clonotype was counted ten times or more. V and J are TRBV19 and TRBJ2-1, with D maybe TRBD1 (6 bases). Germline CDR1 reads LNHDA; CDR2 reads SQIVND (reference sequence). The CDR3 has 14 amino acids. Trimming removed 2 bases at V and 9 bases at J, with 14 bases between. The CDR3 sequence: CASSIQGGSGEQFF. The CDR3 region has the DNA TGTGCCAGTAGTATACAAGGGGGATCGGGTGAGCAGTTCTTC.

The V gene is TRBV12-3 or TRBV12-4, the J gene TRBJ2-1; 8 bases align to TRBD2. The ends lost 2 bases at V and 15 bases at J; junction bases unmatched: 6. CDR3 length: 12 amino acids. The CDR3 sequence: CASSLRGLGSFF. The CDR3 bases are TGTGCCAGCAGTTTAAGGGGACTAGGATCGTTCTTC.

V is TRBV4-2 and J is TRBJ2-5, with 9 bases aligning to TRBD2. The CDR3 length is 17 residues. The V and J ends lost 0 bases and 2 bases, in that order; junction bases with no gene match: 7. Germline-derived CDR1 and CDR2 are LGHNA and YNFKEQ. CDR3 sequence reads: CASSQDQSGRTQETQYF. The CDR3 DNA reads TGTGCCAGCAGCCAAGATCAGAGCGGGAGGACACAAGAGACCCAGTACTTC.

This clonotype was seen a handful of times. The chain combines TRBV7-7 with TRBJ2-5, with 8 positions matching TRBD2. Looked up from germline, CDR1 is SSHAT and CDR2 is FNYEAQ (reference sequence). V was pared by 6 bases and J by 4 bases, with 13 bases of the junction left unmatched. The CDR3 has 16 amino acids. CDR3 sequence reads: CASSSTIPLAGETQYF. Written as DNA, the CDR3 is TGTGCCAGCAGTTCGACCATCCCTCTAGCGGGAGAGACCCAGTACTTC.

This clonotype occurred a few times. The chain carries TRBV5-1 and TRBJ2-7, with D perhaps TRBD1 (5 bases). Per the germline V gene, CDR1 is SGHRS and CDR2 is YFSETQ. V was shortened by 0 bases and J by 7 bases, with 11 bases between the two germline ends. The CDR3 loop spans 13 amino acids. This chain's CDR3 is CASSLEAGWEQYF. DNA of the CDR3: TGCGCCAGCAGCTTGGAGGCAGGGTGGGAGCAGTACTTC.

This clonotype was counted only a few times. The chain couples TRBV6-1 to TRBJ2-2; 9 bases agree with TRBD2. Germline CDR1 and CDR2: MNHNS and SASEGT. Trimming at V came to 6 bases and at J to 3 bases, leaving 14 bases not matched to a gene. The CDR3 loop spans 18 amino acids. The CDR3 DNA reads as TGTGCCAGCAGCTCCCCGTATATAGCGGGAGTCTACACCGGGGAGCTGTTTTTT. As protein: CASSSPYIAGVYTGELFF.

This clonotype was seen at least ten times. The chain employs TRBV12-3 or TRBV12-4 and TRBJ2-1, with 7 bases lining up with TRBD2. The J segment lost 0 bases and the V segment lost 6 bases, leaving 5 bases of the junction unmatched. The CDR3 is 15 residues long. As DNA, the CDR3 is TGTGCCAGCAGCACGGGAGGAAGCTCCTACAATGAGCAGTTCTTC. Its protein is CASSTGGSSYNEQFF.

This clonotype was counted only a few times. The chain is built from TRBV7-6 and TRBJ2-3; 7 nucleotides match TRBD2. Germline-derived CDR1 and CDR2 are SGHVS and FNYEAQ. Losses at the gene ends were 5 bases for V and 2 bases for J; bases not matched to a gene: 7. The CDR3 runs to 15 residues. The CDR3 here is CASSKTGTTTDTQYF. The CDR3 nucleotides read TGTGCCAGCAGCAAGACCGGGACTACCACAGATACGCAGTATTTT. The full variable domain, rest sourced from reference TRBV7-6 and TRBJ2-3, is GAGVSQSPRYKVTKRGQDVALRCDPISGHVSLYWYRQALGQGPEFLTYFNYEAQQDKSGLPNDRFSAERPEGSISTLTIQRTEQRDSAMYRCASSKTGTTTDTQYFGPGTRLTVL.

This clonotype has just a few counts. This CDR3 reads CASSPPTSLYTDTQYF. CDR3 DNA: TGTGCCAGCAGTCCCCCGACTAGCCTATACACAGATACGCAGTATTTT. This sequence joins TRBV12-3 or TRBV12-4 and TRBJ2-3; 7 bases map to TRBD2. This CDR3 has 16 residues. V trimming: 5 bases; J trimming: 2 bases; junction bases outside the gene matches: 10.

This clonotype has just a few counts. The chain joins TRBV27 to TRBJ2-1, with D possibly TRBD2 on 6 matching bases. The CDR3 contains 15 residues. The V gene's germline CDR1 is MNHEY and CDR2 SMNVEV (reference sequence). V gave up 3 bases and J gave up 8 bases, with 17 bases separating them. CDR3 in amino acids: CASSLGGPEIDEQFF. DNA of the CDR3: TGTGCCAGCAGTTTGGGGGGACCTGAGATTGATGAGCAGTTCTTC.

V usage is TRBV30 and J usage is TRBJ2-2; 8 bases map to TRBD1. The CDR3 is 14 amino acids. V was clipped by 2 bases and J by 5 bases; unmatched bases: 4. Germline V gene sequence: CDR1 GTSNPN, CDR2 SVGIG (reference sequence). The CDR3 DNA sequence: TGTGCCTGGAGTTGGACAGGGCGTACCGGGGAGCTGTTTTTT. It yields the protein CAWSWTGRTGELFF. The variable domain in full, with the rest retrieved from reference TRBV30 and TRBJ2-2, is SQTIHQWPATLVQPVGSPLSLECTVEGTSNPNLYWYRQAAGRGLQLLFYSVGIGQISSEVPQNLSASRPQDRQFILSSKKLLLSDSGFYLCAWSWTGRTGELFFGEGSRLTVL.